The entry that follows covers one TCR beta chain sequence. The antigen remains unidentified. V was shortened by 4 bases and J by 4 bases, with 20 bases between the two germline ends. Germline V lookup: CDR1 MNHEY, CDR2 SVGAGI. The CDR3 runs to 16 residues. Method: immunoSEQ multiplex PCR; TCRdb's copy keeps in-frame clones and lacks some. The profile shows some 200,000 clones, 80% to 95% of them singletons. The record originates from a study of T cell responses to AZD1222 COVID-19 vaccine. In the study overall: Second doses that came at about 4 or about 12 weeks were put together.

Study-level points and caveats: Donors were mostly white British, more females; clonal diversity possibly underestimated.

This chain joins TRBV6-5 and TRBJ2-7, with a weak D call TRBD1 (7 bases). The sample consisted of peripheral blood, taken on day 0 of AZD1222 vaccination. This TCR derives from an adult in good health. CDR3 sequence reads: CASSFLPGDSKYEQYF. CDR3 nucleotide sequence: TGTGCCAGCAGTTTCCTACCGGGGGACAGCAAATACGAGCAGTACTTC.